One TCR beta chain is described in this entry. Its antigen is currently unknown. This entry comes from a study of post-analysis software for immune sequencing data. Overall study results and limits: About 5 TRBV segments occurring more often in patients than controls included TRBV5-6, TRBV5-1 and TRBV20-1.

cDNA libraries of TCR beta carried unique molecular identifiers. TCRdb reprocessed the PCR reads via MiXCR and lists one record per CDR3 protein. The profile covers under 900,000 distinct CDR3 sequences, with about 57% appearing a single time and 4.6% taken by the ten largest. The V gene's germline CDR1 is DFQATT and CDR2 SNEGSKA (reference sequence). This CDR3 region has 14 residues. Trimming at V came to 3 bases and at J to 8 bases, leaving 7 bases not matched to a gene. The source is a girl aged 5 to 17 with multiple sclerosis. The V call is TRBV20-1, the J call TRBJ2-1; 10 bases align to TRBD2. The sequencing sample was made of blood. The CDR3 coding sequence is TGCAGTGCTAGTTCCAGCGGGAGGGGGGATGAGCAGTTCTTC. Encoded protein: CSASSSGRGDEQFF.